This paragraph covers one TCR beta chain sequence. Participants came from roughly 23 US areas, aged roughly 18 to 95 years. V gave up 4 bases and J gave up 3 bases, with 12 bases separating them. The CDR3 consists of 15 residues. The germline V gene encodes CDR1 SGHTA and CDR2 FQGNSA. The data are from a study of blood T cell repertoires in COVID-19. Overall study context: Acute and convalescent COVID-19 specimens originated in the United States, Italy and Spain. T cells, B-cell-depleted T cells, or PBMCs provided the cDNA or gDNA that served as material.

Per the original methods: From reference gene primer amplification, estimates of nucleated cell counts were derived. Clones were read by immunoSEQ multiplex PCR, and TCRdb kept only the in-frame ones, dropping some. V and J calls and clone size are given by that table; D and trimming were obtained from the DNA. The sample carries roughly 400,000 clones, around nine tenths recorded once. The specimen was PBMCs or T cells enriched from blood (not recorded which). V gene TRBV7-2 combines with J gene TRBJ2-2; D is perhaps TRBD2 (5 bases). This receptor was obtained from a woman aged 45-65 years who had recovered from COVID-19. CDR3: CASSWRTGDTGELFF. Written as DNA, the CDR3 is TGTGCCAGCAGCTGGCGGACCGGGGACACCGGGGAGCTGTTTTTT.